This is a list of T cell receptor beta chains from one sample in a study of pediatric ulcerative colitis. The assay was immunoSEQ multiplex PCR, and TCRdb's table has in-frame clones only and misses some. In the table there are 30,000 or so clones, about 81% of which are singletons. Sequenced material: gut tissue. The receptor source for this set is a boy younger than 18 with mild ulcerative colitis. CDR3s include the opening cysteine and the closing phenylalanine or tryptophan. A D gene is named only where the DNA matches it firmly. Size is stated for part of the rows, as once, few or many counts, or as a class when the clone is expanded.

abundance: .
j_gene: TRBJ2-2
v_gene: TRBV4-1
d_gene: TRBD2
CDR3nt: TGCGCCAGCAGCCATCATGGCGGGGGGTTGTCTGGGGAGCTGTTTTTT
CDR3aa: CASSHHGGGLSGELFF

abundance: .
j_gene: TRBJ2-1
v_gene: TRBV5-1
d_gene: TRBD2
CDR3nt: TGCGCCAGCAGCTTTTCAGCGGGGGGCAACAATGAGCAGTTCTTC
CDR3aa: CASSFSAGGNNEQFF

abundance: .
j_gene: TRBJ1-5
v_gene: TRBV6-1
d_gene: TRBD1
CDR3nt: TGTGCCAGCAGTAGACAGGGAAGAATCAATCAGCCCCAGCATTTT
CDR3aa: CASSRQGRINQPQHF

abundance: .
j_gene: TRBJ1-1
v_gene: TRBV5-6
d_gene: .
CDR3nt: TGTGCCAGCAGCTTGGTGAGGACATACCGATGGGGCACTGAAGCTTTCTTT
CDR3aa: CASSLVRTYRWGTEAFF

abundance: .
j_gene: TRBJ2-2
v_gene: TRBV5-1
d_gene: TRBD1
CDR3nt: TGCGCCAGCAGCGGCGGACAGGGCCCCCCGCAAGCCGGGGAGCTGTTTTTT
CDR3aa: CASSGGQGPPQAGELFF

abundance: .
j_gene: TRBJ1-6
v_gene: TRBV7-8
d_gene: .
CDR3nt: TGTGCCAGCAGCTACTCAAGAATCTATAATTCACCCCTCCACTTT
CDR3aa: CASSYSRIYNSPLHF

abundance: .
j_gene: TRBJ2-3
v_gene: TRBV10-3
d_gene: .
CDR3nt: TGTGCCATCAGTCGGAGCCGGGTGAATACGCAGTATTTT
CDR3aa: CAISRSRVNTQYF

abundance: .
j_gene: TRBJ2-7
v_gene: TRBV6-1
d_gene: .
CDR3nt: TGTGCCAGCAGTGAAATGGGTTCCTACGAGCAGTACTTC
CDR3aa: CASSEMGSYEQYF

abundance: .
j_gene: TRBJ2-5
v_gene: TRBV2
d_gene: .
CDR3nt: TGTGCCAGCAGTGAAGCGCTTCCAGCGCTGACCCAGTACTTC
CDR3aa: CASSEALPALTQYF

abundance: .
j_gene: TRBJ2-5
v_gene: TRBV7-6
d_gene: .
CDR3nt: TGTGCCAGCAGCTTTGGGGGGCTAAAGACCCAGTACTTC
CDR3aa: CASSFGGLKTQYF

abundance: .
j_gene: TRBJ1-5
v_gene: TRBV6-1
d_gene: .
CDR3nt: TGTGCCAGCAGTGAAATGGGCGGCGTAGGGCCCCAGCATTTT
CDR3aa: CASSEMGGVGPQHF

abundance: .
j_gene: TRBJ1-1
v_gene: TRBV7-3
d_gene: .
CDR3nt: TGTGCCAGCAGCTTAAGCTGGTGGCAGGTTGAAGCTTTCTTT
CDR3aa: CASSLSWWQVEAFF

abundance: .
j_gene: TRBJ2-3
v_gene: TRBV7-9
d_gene: TRBD2
CDR3nt: TGTGCCAGCAGCTTAGGACGGGGGGGAGCCACGCAGTATTTT
CDR3aa: CASSLGRGGATQYF

abundance: .
j_gene: TRBJ2-7
v_gene: TRBV19
d_gene: .
CDR3nt: TGTGCCAGTAGTATCGCAGGGAGCTCCTACGAGCAGTACTTC
CDR3aa: CASSIAGSSYEQYF

abundance: .
j_gene: TRBJ2-7
v_gene: TRBV4-1
d_gene: .
CDR3nt: TGCGCCAGCAGCCAGAGCCCTTTAACCTACGAGCAGTACTTC
CDR3aa: CASSQSPLTYEQYF

abundance: few
j_gene: TRBJ2-1
v_gene: TRBV9
d_gene: TRBD2
CDR3nt: TGTGCCAGCAGCGTAGAGGGACTAGCGGGCTACAATGAGCAGTTCTTC
CDR3aa: CASSVEGLAGYNEQFF

abundance: .
j_gene: TRBJ2-1
v_gene: TRBV11-3
d_gene: .
CDR3nt: TGTGCCAGCAGCTTGTCGTCGTCTCTCAGCTCCTACAATGAGCAGTTCTTC
CDR3aa: CASSLSSSLSSYNEQFF

abundance: .
j_gene: TRBJ2-5
v_gene: TRBV7-9
d_gene: .
CDR3nt: TGTGCCAGCAGCTCCCCGACGGGGGCGCGGGATCCAAAGACCCAGTACTTC
CDR3aa: CASSSPTGARDPKTQYF

abundance: .
j_gene: TRBJ1-1
v_gene: TRBV6-5
d_gene: .
CDR3nt: TGTGCCAGCACTTTAAACAGGGTCCAGAACACTGAAGCTTTCTTT
CDR3aa: CASTLNRVQNTEAFF

abundance: once
j_gene: TRBJ1-1
v_gene: TRBV5-8
d_gene: .
CDR3nt: TGTGCCAGCAGCTTGGACGCGAACACTGAAGCTTTCTTT
CDR3aa: CASSLDANTEAFF

abundance: .
j_gene: TRBJ2-3
v_gene: TRBV5-6
d_gene: TRBD1
CDR3nt: TGTGCCAGCAGCCGAGGGGGCCGCGTTCAAGTAGATACGCAGTATTTT
CDR3aa: CASSRGGRVQVDTQYF

abundance: .
j_gene: TRBJ1-5
v_gene: TRBV5-8
d_gene: .
CDR3nt: TGTGCCAGCAGGTTCCCCGGGACGCCCAATCAGCCCCAGCATTTT
CDR3aa: CASRFPGTPNQPQHF

abundance: .
j_gene: TRBJ1-5
v_gene: TRBV5-1
d_gene: .
CDR3nt: TGCGCCAGCAATATCGACGGCCAGGGGCCCCAGCATTTT
CDR3aa: CASNIDGQGPQHF

abundance: .
j_gene: TRBJ2-7
v_gene: TRBV14
d_gene: .
CDR3nt: TGTGCCAGCAGCCAAGATCGACAGAGCGAGCAGTACTTC
CDR3aa: CASSQDRQSEQYF

abundance: .
j_gene: TRBJ1-6
v_gene: TRBV7-2
d_gene: .
CDR3nt: TGTGCCAGCAGCTTAGCGGCAGGTGGGGAACGCCACTTT
CDR3aa: CASSLAAGGERHF

abundance: .
j_gene: TRBJ1-3
v_gene: TRBV7-9
d_gene: TRBD1
CDR3nt: TGTGCCAGCAGCCAACGGGACTACAAACAGGGGATCGATGGAAACACCATATATTTT
CDR3aa: CASSQRDYKQGIDGNTIYF

abundance: .
j_gene: TRBJ2-1
v_gene: TRBV5-6
d_gene: .
CDR3nt: TGTGCCAGCAGCTTCGGGGGACTCAATGAGCAGTTCTTC
CDR3aa: CASSFGGLNEQFF

abundance: .
j_gene: TRBJ2-7
v_gene: TRBV10-3
d_gene: TRBD1
CDR3nt: TGTGCCATCAGTGAGTCCCGGGACAGTACCTACGAGCAGTACTTC
CDR3aa: CAISESRDSTYEQYF

abundance: .
j_gene: TRBJ2-5
v_gene: TRBV27
d_gene: .
CDR3nt: TGTGCCAGCAGTCCCGGGATCGAGATAGGGGAGACCCAGTACTTC
CDR3aa: CASSPGIEIGETQYF

abundance: .
j_gene: TRBJ1-5
v_gene: TRBV18
d_gene: TRBD1
CDR3nt: TGTGCCAGCGGACAGGGACGCAATCAGCCCCAGCATTTT
CDR3aa: CASGQGRNQPQHF

abundance: .
j_gene: TRBJ1-2
v_gene: TRBV7-2
d_gene: TRBD1
CDR3nt: TGTGCCAGCAGCTCCCTGGGACAGGGCTTCTATGGCTACACCTTC
CDR3aa: CASSSLGQGFYGYTF

abundance: few
j_gene: TRBJ1-5
v_gene: TRBV4-1
d_gene: .
CDR3nt: TGCGCCAGCAGCCCCGACAGGAATCAGCCCCAGCATTTT
CDR3aa: CASSPDRNQPQHF

abundance: .
j_gene: TRBJ1-2
v_gene: TRBV6-4
d_gene: .
CDR3nt: TGTGCCAGCAGTCGCGAGGGGGACAACTCTAACTATGGCTACACCTTC
CDR3aa: CASSREGDNSNYGYTF

abundance: .
j_gene: TRBJ1-6
v_gene: TRBV2
d_gene: TRBD1
CDR3nt: TGTGCCAGCAGTTTATGGACAGGGGGCAGCAGTTCACCCCTCCACTTT
CDR3aa: CASSLWTGGSSSPLHF

abundance: .
j_gene: TRBJ1-5
v_gene: TRBV6-1
d_gene: .
CDR3nt: TGTGCCAGCAGTGTCAGGGGTCAGCCCCAGCATTTT
CDR3aa: CASSVRGQPQHF

abundance: .
j_gene: TRBJ2-6
v_gene: TRBV11-3
d_gene: .
CDR3nt: TGTGCCAGCACCGCGCCTATCGATTCTGGGGCCAACGTCCTGACTTTC
CDR3aa: CASTAPIDSGANVLTF

abundance: .
j_gene: TRBJ2-1
v_gene: TRBV5-6
d_gene: TRBD2
CDR3nt: TGTGCCAGCAGGAAATTAGCGGGGGCCTCCTACAATGAGCAGTTCTTC
CDR3aa: CASRKLAGASYNEQFF

abundance: few
j_gene: TRBJ2-3
v_gene: TRBV7-9
d_gene: .
CDR3nt: TGTGCCAGCAGCTTACTGTCAGGCTCCGGGGGTGCAGATACGCAGTATTTT
CDR3aa: CASSLLSGSGGADTQYF

abundance: .
j_gene: TRBJ2-5
v_gene: TRBV4-1
d_gene: TRBD2
CDR3nt: TGCGCCAGCAGCCCAGGGGAGTTTGTAGCGGGGTACCAAGAGACCCAGTACTTC
CDR3aa: CASSPGEFVAGYQETQYF